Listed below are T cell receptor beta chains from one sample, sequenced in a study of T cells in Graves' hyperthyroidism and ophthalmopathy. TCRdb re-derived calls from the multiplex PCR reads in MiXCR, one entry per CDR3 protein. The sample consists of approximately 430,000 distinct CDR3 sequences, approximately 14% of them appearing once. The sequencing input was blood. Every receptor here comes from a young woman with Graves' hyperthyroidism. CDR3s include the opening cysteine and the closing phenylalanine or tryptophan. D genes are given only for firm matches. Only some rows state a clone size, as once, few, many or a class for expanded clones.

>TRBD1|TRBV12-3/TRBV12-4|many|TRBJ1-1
TGTGCCAGCAGTCCCGACAGGGAGTTGAACACTGAAGCTTTCTTT
CASSPDRELNTEAFF
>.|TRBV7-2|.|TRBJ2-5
TGTGCCAGCAGCCCTCACAGTGTACAAGAGACCCAGTACTTC
CASSPHSVQETQYF
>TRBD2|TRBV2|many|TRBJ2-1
TGTGCCAGCCGGAGGGGGACTAGCAGATACAATGAGCAGTTCTTC
CASRRGTSRYNEQFF
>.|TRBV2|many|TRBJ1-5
TGTGCCAGCACCCGCGATAGCAATCAGCCCCAGCATTTT
CASTRDSNQPQHF
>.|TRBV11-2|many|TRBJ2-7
TGTGCCAGCAGCTTAGAACCCTCCTACGAGCAGTACTTC
CASSLEPSYEQYF
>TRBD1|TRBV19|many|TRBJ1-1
TGTGCCAGTAGTATAGGATGGTGGGACAGGGGCCCGGGGACTGAAGCTTTCTTT
CASSIGWWDRGPGTEAFF
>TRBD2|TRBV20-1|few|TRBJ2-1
TGCAGTGCTAGAGGGAGCGGCGGGAGGGGTTGGCAGTTCTTC
CSARGSGGRGWQFF
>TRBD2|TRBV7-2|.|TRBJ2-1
TGTGCCAGCAGCTCCCCGCGGACTAGCGGGAGGACTAGCTCCTACAATGAGCAGTTCTTC
CASSSPRTSGRTSSYNEQFF
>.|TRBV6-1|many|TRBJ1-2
TGTGCCAGCAGTGAGGCGGGTCAGGGCTATGGCTACACCTTC
CASSEAGQGYGYTF
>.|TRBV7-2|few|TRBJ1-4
TGTGCCAGCAGCCCCGCGGCGGGGGGAAAACTGTTTTTT
CASSPAAGGKLFF
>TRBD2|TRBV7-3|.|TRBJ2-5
TGTGCCAGCAGCTGGGCCCGGACTAGCGTTGAGACCCAGTACTTC
CASSWARTSVETQYF
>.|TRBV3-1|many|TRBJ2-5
TGTGCCAGCAGTCTTGGACGGGCCGAGACCCAGTACTTC
CASSLGRAETQYF
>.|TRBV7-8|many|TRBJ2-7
TGTGCCAGCAGCTTAGCCCCCAGGTCCGGGGACGGATACGAGCAGTACTTC
CASSLAPRSGDGYEQYF
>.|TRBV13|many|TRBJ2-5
TGTGCCAGCAGCTTAGTCAGGGGGGGGACCCAGTACTTC
CASSLVRGGTQYF
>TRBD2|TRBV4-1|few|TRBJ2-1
TGCGCCAGCAGCCAAGTGAGGCTAGCGGGGGGGCTCGGGCTCAATGAGCAGTTCTTC
CASSQVRLAGGLGLNEQFF
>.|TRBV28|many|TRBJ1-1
TGTGCCAGCAGATTCACAGGTGAAGCTTTCTTT
CASRFTGEAFF
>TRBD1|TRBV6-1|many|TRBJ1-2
TGTGCCAGCAGACGGGACAGGGCTCTGGGCTACACCTTC
CASRRDRALGYTF
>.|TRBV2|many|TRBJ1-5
TGTGCCAGCAGTGAACTGGGGGGCGGTCAGCCCCAGCATTTT
CASSELGGGQPQHF
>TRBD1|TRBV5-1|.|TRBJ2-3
TGCGCCAGCAGCTTCCGGGGACAGGGAATTTCAGATACGCAGTATTTT
CASSFRGQGISDTQYF
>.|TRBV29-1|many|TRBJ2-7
TGCAGCGTTGCAGGAGGATTCGACCCCTACGAGCAGTACTTC
CSVAGGFDPYEQYF
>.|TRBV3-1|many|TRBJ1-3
TGTGCCAGCAGCCAAGATACGCAGGGACCTAATTTT
CASSQDTQGPNF
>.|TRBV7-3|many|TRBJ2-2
TGTGCCAGCAGCCGGGACGTGGGAGGTGGCGGGGAGCTGTTTTTT
CASSRDVGGGGELFF
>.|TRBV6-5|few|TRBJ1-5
TGTGCCAGCAGTTACCCCGGGACATTCAATCAGCCCCAGCATTTT
CASSYPGTFNQPQHF
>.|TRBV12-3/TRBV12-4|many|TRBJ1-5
TGTGCCAGCAGTTTTAGCAGGAATCAGCCCCAGCATTTT
CASSFSRNQPQHF
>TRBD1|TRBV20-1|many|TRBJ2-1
TGCAGTGCCGGGGGACAGGTTATCCGCGATGAGCAGTTCTTC
CSAGGQVIRDEQFF
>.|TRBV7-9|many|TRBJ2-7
TGTGCCAGCAGCCCAACACAGGGCCGTTTAATCTACGAGCAGTACTTC
CASSPTQGRLIYEQYF
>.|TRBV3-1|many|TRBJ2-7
TGTGCCAGCAGCCTGCGGACCGGGGTTGGCGAGCAGTACTTC
CASSLRTGVGEQYF
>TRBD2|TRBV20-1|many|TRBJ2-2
TGCAGTGCTAGGACGGGGGGGACAAGAAACGGGGAGCTGTTTTTT
CSARTGGTRNGELFF
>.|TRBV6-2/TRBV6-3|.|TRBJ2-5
TGTGCCAGCAGTTACTCAGGCGGGGGCGAAGAGACCCAGTACTTC
CASSYSGGGEETQYF
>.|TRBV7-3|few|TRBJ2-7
TGTGCCAGCAGCTTAAAACCCTCTGCTGAGCAGTACTTC
CASSLKPSAEQYF
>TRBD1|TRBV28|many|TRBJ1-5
TGTGCCAGCAGCGGACAGGGATGGAGTCAGCCCCAGCATTTT
CASSGQGWSQPQHF
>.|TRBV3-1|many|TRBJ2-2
TGTGCCAGCAGCGAAACAGGGAGGTCCACCGGGGAGCTGTTTTTT
CASSETGRSTGELFF
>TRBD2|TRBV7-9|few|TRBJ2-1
TGTGCCAGCAGCAATACTAGCGGGAGTGCCTACAATGAGCAGTTCTTC
CASSNTSGSAYNEQFF
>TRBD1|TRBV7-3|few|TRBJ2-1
TGTGCCAGCAGCCCAAGACAGGGTCAAACAATCAATGAGCAGTTCTTC
CASSPRQGQTINEQFF
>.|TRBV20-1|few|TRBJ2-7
TGCAGTGCTACCGGGATCTACGAGCAGTACTTC
CSATGIYEQYF
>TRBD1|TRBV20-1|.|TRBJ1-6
TGCAGTGCTGAAACAGGGGGTCCCAATTCACCCCTCCACTTT
CSAETGGPNSPLHF
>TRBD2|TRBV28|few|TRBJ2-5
TGTGCCAGCAGTTTATGGGGCGGCAGGATGAAGCGGGAGGGGAGCCAAGAGACCCAGTACTTC
CASSLWGGRMKREGSQETQYF
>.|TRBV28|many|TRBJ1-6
TGTGCCAGCAGTCGACCGCGACAGGAGTATAATTCACCCCTCCACTTT
CASSRPRQEYNSPLHF
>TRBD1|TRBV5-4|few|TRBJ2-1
TGTGCCAGCAGCTTGGAGGGACAGGGTAGGGAGCAGTTCTTC
CASSLEGQGREQFF
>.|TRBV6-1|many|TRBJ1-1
TGTGCCAGCAGTAGGACATTCGACACTGAAGCTTTCTTT
CASSRTFDTEAFF
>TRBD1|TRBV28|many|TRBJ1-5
TGTGCCAGCATCCAGGACAGGGACAATCAGCCCCAGCATTTT
CASIQDRDNQPQHF
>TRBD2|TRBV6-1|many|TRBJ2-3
TGTGCCAGCAGTGAAGCGCTTCTCGGACTAGCGAACGGGAATACGCAGTATTTT
CASSEALLGLANGNTQYF
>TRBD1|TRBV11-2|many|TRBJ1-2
TGTGCCAGCAGCTTTACAGGGGCCTACTATGGCTACACCTTC
CASSFTGAYYGYTF